This T cell receptor beta chain appears in the sequencing data of a study of OX40 agonist ivuxolimab in advanced cancers. Study-wide background: Patients with prior anti-PD-1, anti-PD-L1 or anti-CTLA-4 therapy were eligible; 35% to 50% had some.

Clones were sequenced by immunoSEQ multiplex PCR, and TCRdb holds only the in-frame ones, with some missing. Here the sample spans 58,000 or so clones, 70% to 90% being singletons. This CDR3 region has 13 residues. Germline-derived CDR1 and CDR2 are SGHNT and YENEEA. Between the trimmed V and J ends, which lost 5 bases and 6 bases, there was a span of 12 bases. This receptor was taken from an adult with an advanced solid tumor such as melanoma, head and neck, liver or kidney cancer. Sequenced material: CD4+ or CD8+ T cells sorted from blood, taken in a trial of the OX40 agonist ivuxolimab. The chain recombines TRBV11-3 with TRBJ2-3, with D possibly matching TRBD2 (5 bases). The CDR3 region has the DNA TGTGCCAGCAGCCGCCTGTCGGGGGATACGCAGTATTTT. It encodes CASSRLSGDTQYF.